Below are 21 T cell receptor beta chains sequenced from a single sample in a study of T cell changes during pregnancy in multiple sclerosis. The data were produced by immunoSEQ multiplex PCR, yet TCRdb's version contains in-frame clones alone and is incomplete. This table has around 44,000 clones, 85% to 95% appearing once. The sequencing sample was made of peripheral blood. These receptors all come from a female donor with multiple sclerosis, enrolled in a pregnancy study.

This rearrangement joins TRBV6-5 to TRBJ2-1; D is undetermined. Trimming removed 2 bases from V and 10 bases from J, with 12 bases in between. Germline values: CDR1 MNHEY, CDR2 SVGAGI. The CDR3 is 13 residues long. This chain's CDR3 is CASSYRLVGEQFF. Here the CDR3 DNA reads TGTGCCAGCAGTTACCGGCTAGTAGGGGAGCAGTTCTTC.

V usage is TRBV5-6 and J usage is TRBJ2-3; D possibly corresponds to TRBD1 (6 bases). The CDR3 is 14 amino acids. V lost 0 bases, J lost 3 bases, and 8 bases lay in between. Per germline, CDR1 SGHDT and CDR2 YYEEEE. CDR3 nucleotides: TGTGCCAGCAGCTTGGGGGGGCCTACAGATACGCAGTATTTT. Translating it yields CASSLGGPTDTQYF.

This chain links TRBV5-1 with TRBJ1-1; TRBD1 is a possible D gene (6 bases). With 4 bases removed from V and 0 bases from J, the gap between germline ends came to 13 bases. The germline V gene has CDR1 SGHRS and CDR2 YFSETQ. This CDR3 is 15 amino acids long. The CDR3 DNA follows: TGCGCCAGCAGCAGGAAGGGGGACTTGAACACTGAAGCTTTCTTT. This encodes CASSRKGDLNTEAFF.

The J gene is TRBJ1-1, the V gene TRBV25-1; D perhaps matches TRBD1 (5 bases). Looked up from germline, CDR1 is MGHDK and CDR2 is SYGVNS. Trimming took off 0 bases at V and 5 bases at J, with 10 bases between the two ends. The length of the CDR3 is 14 residues. CDR3 sequence reads: CASSEYGGWTEAFF. CDR3 nucleotide sequence: TGTGCCAGCAGTGAATATGGGGGATGGACTGAAGCTTTCTTT.

This sequence joins TRBV19 and TRBJ2-7; D not certain. V lost 0 bases and J 5 bases, leaving 8 bases between the germline ends. Germline V gene lookup returns CDR1 LNHDA and CDR2 SQIVND (reference sequence). The CDR3 covers 13 residues. The CDR3 protein is CASSIDPGDEQYF. In DNA, the CDR3 is TGTGCCAGTAGTATAGATCCTGGGGACGAGCAGTACTTC.

The chain combines TRBV5-1 with TRBJ2-5; tentatively, D is TRBD1 or TRBD2 (5 bases each). From germline, CDR1 is SGHRS and CDR2 YFSETQ. Trimming cost V 0 bases and J 5 bases, with 8 bases left between them. This CDR3 contains 13 residues. CDR3 in DNA: TGCGCCAGCAGCTTGGCCTGGGGGGAGACCCAGTACTTC. Its protein is CASSLAWGETQYF.

J is TRBJ2-5 and V is TRBV4-1; D may be TRBD2 (5 bases). The CDR3 has 13 amino acids. CDR1 and CDR2 (germline): MGHRA, YSYEKL. The V gene lost 4 bases and the J gene lost 4 bases, with 10 bases spanning the gap. The CDR3: CASSLTEGETQYF. DNA for the CDR3: TGCGCCAGCAGCCTCACCGAGGGAGAGACCCAGTACTTC.

The rearrangement joins TRBV28 to TRBJ2-7, with 7 bases that match TRBD2. Trimming removed 7 bases from V and 3 bases from J; junction bases left unmatched: 9. This CDR3 is 14 amino acids long. Germline lookup yields CDR1 MDHEN and CDR2 SYDVKM. CDR3 coding DNA: TGTGCCAGCACCCTAGGGACTAACCACTACGAGCAGTACTTC. Its protein is CASTLGTNHYEQYF.

This rearrangement joins TRBV9 to TRBJ2-1; possible D gene TRBD2, 5 bases. The V and J ends lost 4 bases and 9 bases respectively, with 11 bases between them. CDR1 is SGDLS, CDR2 YYNGEE, per germline. The CDR3 runs to 12 residues. CDR3 region: CASSTSGGEQFF. CDR3 DNA sequence: TGTGCCAGCAGCACCAGTGGAGGTGAGCAGTTCTTC.

J is TRBJ1-5 and V is TRBV2; D not resolved. CDR1 SNHLY and CDR2 FYNNEI come from the germline V gene. CDR3 size: 15 residues. V was clipped by 4 bases and J by 3 bases, with 13 bases between them. The CDR3 coding sequence is TGTGCCAGCAGTGCAGAACAGCCGAACAATCAGCCCCAGCATTTT. Translating gives CASSAEQPNNQPQHF.

J is TRBJ2-2 and V is TRBV11-2; D is perhaps TRBD2 (6 bases). Germline values: CDR1 SGHAT, CDR2 FQNNGV. The CDR3 is 16 residues long. The V end lost 1 base, the J end lost 2 bases, and 11 bases lay between the germline ends. The CDR3 here is CASSLAGRSNTGELFF. The CDR3 DNA reads TGTGCCAGCAGCTTAGCGGGGAGGTCAAACACCGGGGAGCTGTTTTTT.

The chain is built from TRBV18 and TRBJ1-1; maybe TRBD1 (5 bases). Deletions cut 3 bases from V and 4 bases from J, with 18 bases between. The CDR3 loop spans 16 amino acids. The germline gives CDR1 KGHSH, CDR2 LQKENI. As DNA, the CDR3 is TGTGCCAGCTCACCCCGCTACGCGGGGGTGGGCACTGAAGCTTTCTTT. Translation: CASSPRYAGVGTEAFF.

The gene calls are TRBV7-2 and TRBJ2-1, with 7 bases aligning to TRBD2. V dropped 5 bases and J dropped 1; count of bases not matched to a gene: 5. CDR3 length: 15 amino acids. CDR1 is SGHTA, CDR2 FQGNSA, per germline. CDR3 in amino acids: CASSLIAGSYNEQFF. CDR3 DNA: TGTGCCAGCAGCCTCATAGCGGGTTCCTACAATGAGCAGTTCTTC.

V usage is TRBV9 and J usage is TRBJ2-1; TRBD1 agrees at 8 bases. Losses at the gene ends were 5 bases for V and 0 bases for J; bases not matched to a gene: 16. There are 19 residues in the CDR3. Germline CDR1 reads SGDLS; CDR2 reads YYNGEE. CDR3 sequence: CASSGSGLSGTGSYNEQFF. CDR3 DNA: TGTGCCAGCAGTGGTAGCGGACTCTCCGGGACAGGCTCCTACAATGAGCAGTTCTTC.

This rearrangement joins TRBV21-1 to TRBJ1-2; whether TRBD1, the table's D call, matches the DNA was not checked. TRBV21-1 is a documented pseudogene. This CDR3 comprises 15 residues. This CDR3 is CASRDKTTGNYGYTF. The CDR3 DNA reads as TGTGCCAGCAGGGATAAAACGACAGGGAATTATGGCTACACCTTC.

CDR3 in amino acids: CASSTIHNQPQHF. CDR3 DNA: TGTGCCAGCAGTACCATACACAATCAGCCCCAGCATTTT. V is TRBV2 and J is TRBJ1-5, with D unclear. The CDR3 loop spans 13 amino acids. Germline V gene sequence: CDR1 SNHLY, CDR2 FYNNEI. The ends were cut back, 5 bases at V and 3 bases at J, with 8 bases in the middle.

The CDR3 coding sequence is TGTGCCAGCAGCTCGGACAGGGGCTATGGCTACACCTTC. It translates to CASSSDRGYGYTF. The chain carries TRBV5-5 and TRBJ1-2; 9 bases agree with TRBD1. CDR1 and CDR2 (germline): SGHKS, YYEKEE (reference sequence). V shed 3 bases, J shed 4 bases, and the junction held 1 base outside the gene matches. The CDR3 runs to 13 residues.

The chain couples TRBV5-6 to TRBJ1-1, with D possibly TRBD1 on 6 matching bases. Germline assignment: CDR1 SGHDT and CDR2 YYEEEE. Trimming shortened V by 1 base and J by 5 bases, and 15 bases separated the two germline ends. The CDR3 covers 15 residues. The chain's CDR3 is CASSLWGHGGTEAFF. The DNA for the CDR3 is TGTGCCAGCAGCTTGTGGGGGCATGGGGGTACTGAAGCTTTCTTT.

The chain recombines TRBV7-6 with TRBJ2-1; D not resolved. Germline loops: CDR1 SGHVS, CDR2 FNYEAQ. Between the trimmed V and J ends, which lost 4 bases and 0 bases, there was a span of 13 bases. The CDR3 has 16 residues. The CDR3 spells CASSSLTGSSYNEQFF. CDR3 bases: TGTGCCAGCAGCTCCTTGACCGGTAGCTCCTACAATGAGCAGTTCTTC.

V usage is TRBV11-1 and J usage is TRBJ1-1, with unresolved D. Per germline, CDR1 SGHAT and CDR2 FQDESV (reference sequence). Deletions cut 3 bases from V and 1 base from J, with 6 bases between. The CDR3 has 13 amino acids. In DNA, the CDR3 is TGTGCCAGCAGCTTTCAAGAGAACACTGAAGCTTTCTTT. Its translation is CASSFQENTEAFF.

This chain joins TRBV6-4 and TRBJ1-2; 9 nucleotides agree with TRBD1. After removal of 2 bases from V and 8 bases from J, the junction contained 6 bases not matched to a gene. Germline CDR1 and CDR2: MRHNA and SNTAGT. This CDR3 has 14 amino acids. The CDR3 DNA follows: TGTGCCAGCAGTGACGAACAGGGGGCTGGCGGCTACACCTTC. Residues: CASSDEQGAGGYTF.